A selection of T cell receptor beta chains follows, all from one sample in a study of T cell changes during pregnancy in multiple sclerosis. Generated by immunoSEQ multiplex PCR, the TCRdb table keeps only in-frame clones and is missing some. Counted here are roughly 75,000 clones, about 93% occurring once; the ten biggest clones make up just over 2.5%. Sequences were derived from peripheral blood, sampled after pregnancy. These receptors all stem from a female donor in good health, enrolled as a control in a pregnancy study. CDR3s include the opening cysteine and the closing phenylalanine or tryptophan. The D gene is left open where the match is weak. Size is omitted from some rows. Given values are once, few, many or a class for expanded clones.

J gene: TRBJ2-1; V gene: TRBV7-9; clone size: -; CDR3 length: 13; D gene: -; CDR3 protein: CASSPTHREGKFF; CDR3 DNA: TGTGCCAGCAGCCCGACGCACAGGGAAGGGAAGTTCTTC
J gene: TRBJ2-5; V gene: TRBV7-3; clone size: -; CDR3 length: 14; D gene: TRBD2; CDR3 protein: CASSPQREGETQYF; CDR3 DNA: TGTGCCAGCAGCCCACAGCGGGAAGGAGAGACCCAGTACTTC
J gene: TRBJ2-7; V gene: TRBV29-1; clone size: -; CDR3 length: 13; D gene: -; CDR3 protein: CSVVGHVSYEQYF; CDR3 DNA: TGCAGCGTCGTGGGACATGTGTCCTACGAGCAGTACTTC
J gene: TRBJ2-7; V gene: TRBV16; clone size: -; CDR3 length: 14; D gene: -; CDR3 protein: CASSQSIPVYEQYF; CDR3 DNA: TGTGCCAGCAGCCAATCGATCCCAGTCTACGAGCAGTACTTC
J gene: TRBJ1-2; V gene: TRBV30; clone size: -; CDR3 length: 14; D gene: -; CDR3 protein: CAWSSVLRGSGYTF; CDR3 DNA: TGTGCCTGGAGTTCGGTTCTAAGAGGTTCCGGCTACACCTTC
J gene: TRBJ2-7; V gene: TRBV7-2; clone size: -; CDR3 length: 13; D gene: -; CDR3 protein: CASSRGGAGEQYF; CDR3 DNA: TGTGCCAGCAGCCGAGGTGGAGCGGGCGAGCAGTACTTC
J gene: TRBJ1-5; V gene: TRBV4-2; clone size: -; CDR3 length: 14; D gene: -; CDR3 protein: CASSQGAGNQPQHF; CDR3 DNA: TGTGCCAGCAGCCAAGGGGCCGGGAACCAGCCCCAGCATTTT
J gene: TRBJ2-7; V gene: TRBV6-6; clone size: -; CDR3 length: 16; D gene: -; CDR3 protein: CASSYGWATGSYEQYF; CDR3 DNA: TGTGCCAGCAGTTACGGTTGGGCTACAGGGTCATACGAGCAGTACTTC
J gene: TRBJ2-4; V gene: TRBV5-1; clone size: -; CDR3 length: 15; D gene: -; CDR3 protein: CASSLAGGAKNIQYF; CDR3 DNA: TGCGCCAGCAGCTTGGCAGGGGGGGCCAAAAACATTCAGTACTTC
J gene: TRBJ1-2; V gene: TRBV10-2; clone size: -; CDR3 length: 12; D gene: -; CDR3 protein: CASSESTDFYTF; CDR3 DNA: TGCGCCAGCAGTGAGTCCACGGACTTCTACACCTTC
J gene: TRBJ2-1; V gene: TRBV5-1; clone size: -; CDR3 length: 19; D gene: TRBD2; CDR3 protein: CASSFLGSSGGAPYNEQFF; CDR3 DNA: TGCGCCAGCAGCTTTCTCGGGTCTAGCGGGGGGGCCCCCTACAATGAGCAGTTCTTC
J gene: TRBJ2-7; V gene: TRBV5-4; clone size: -; CDR3 length: 16; D gene: -; CDR3 protein: CASRRPRLFNPYEQYF; CDR3 DNA: TGTGCCAGCAGGCGACCCCGACTGTTTAACCCCTACGAGCAGTACTTC
J gene: TRBJ2-3; V gene: TRBV4-1; clone size: -; CDR3 length: 15; D gene: -; CDR3 protein: CASSQELAGTDTQYF; CDR3 DNA: TGCGCCAGCAGCCAAGAGCTAGCTGGCACAGATACGCAGTATTTT
J gene: TRBJ2-3; V gene: TRBV4-3; clone size: -; CDR3 length: 16; D gene: TRBD2; CDR3 protein: CASSQEWTSGTDTQYF; CDR3 DNA: TGCGCCAGCAGCCAAGAATGGACTAGCGGGACAGATACGCAGTATTTT
J gene: TRBJ1-2; V gene: TRBV2; clone size: -; CDR3 length: 15; D gene: -; CDR3 protein: CASTAGGRANYGYTF; CDR3 DNA: TGTGCCAGCACCGCTGGGGGGAGAGCTAACTATGGCTACACCTTC
J gene: TRBJ1-6; V gene: TRBV6-5; clone size: -; CDR3 length: 15; D gene: TRBD1; CDR3 protein: CASGRQGLNGSPLHF; CDR3 DNA: TGTGCCAGCGGCCGACAGGGCCTGAATGGTTCACCCCTCCACTTT
J gene: TRBJ1-1; V gene: TRBV7-4; clone size: -; CDR3 length: 17; D gene: -; CDR3 protein: CASSLFSGSQMNTEAFF; CDR3 DNA: TGTGCCAGCAGCTTATTTTCGGGGAGTCAGATGAACACTGAAGCTTTCTTT
J gene: TRBJ1-2; V gene: TRBV6-5; clone size: few; CDR3 length: 11; D gene: TRBD1; CDR3 protein: CATKDRDGYTF; CDR3 DNA: TGTGCCACCAAAGACAGGGATGGCTACACCTTC
J gene: TRBJ2-1; V gene: TRBV27; clone size: -; CDR3 length: 18; D gene: -; CDR3 protein: CASNRLWASQTIYNEQFF; CDR3 DNA: TGTGCCAGCAATCGCCTCTGGGCTTCTCAAACAATCTACAATGAGCAGTTCTTC
J gene: TRBJ2-5; V gene: TRBV6-6; clone size: -; CDR3 length: 15; D gene: -; CDR3 protein: CASSYSLADQETQYF; CDR3 DNA: TGTGCCAGCAGTTACTCTCTGGCGGATCAAGAGACCCAGTACTTC
J gene: TRBJ1-4; V gene: TRBV30; clone size: -; CDR3 length: 13; D gene: -; CDR3 protein: CAGPCRGVEKLFF; CDR3 DNA: TGTGCCGGACCCTGCCGGGGAGTTGAAAAACTGTTTTTT
J gene: TRBJ2-6; V gene: TRBV7-3; clone size: -; CDR3 length: 16; D gene: -; CDR3 protein: CASSLTGAVGANVLTF; CDR3 DNA: TGTGCCAGCAGCTTAACGGGGGCAGTCGGGGCCAACGTCCTGACTTTC
J gene: TRBJ1-4; V gene: TRBV10-2; clone size: -; CDR3 length: 14; D gene: -; CDR3 protein: CASSETGSYEKLFF; CDR3 DNA: TGCGCCAGCAGTGAGACAGGGAGTTATGAAAAACTGTTTTTT
J gene: TRBJ2-4; V gene: TRBV27; clone size: -; CDR3 length: 19; D gene: TRBD2; CDR3 protein: CASSLGTSGRGGAKNIQYF; CDR3 DNA: TGTGCCAGCAGTCTCGGGACTAGCGGGAGGGGTGGAGCCAAAAACATTCAGTACTTC
J gene: TRBJ2-5; V gene: TRBV7-3; clone size: -; CDR3 length: 11; D gene: -; CDR3 protein: CASSPGGTQYF; CDR3 DNA: TGTGCCAGCAGCCCAGGTGGGACCCAGTACTTC
J gene: TRBJ1-4; V gene: TRBV6-5; clone size: -; CDR3 length: 15; D gene: -; CDR3 protein: CASSHGRGLNEKLFF; CDR3 DNA: TGTGCCAGCAGCCACGGGAGGGGTCTTAATGAAAAACTGTTTTTT
J gene: TRBJ2-6; V gene: TRBV5-4; clone size: -; CDR3 length: 16; D gene: -; CDR3 protein: CASSLGWSSGANVLTF; CDR3 DNA: TGTGCCAGCAGCTTGGGGTGGAGCTCTGGGGCCAACGTCCTGACTTTC
J gene: TRBJ2-2; V gene: TRBV27; clone size: -; CDR3 length: 16; D gene: TRBD2; CDR3 protein: CASRPSTSGRNGELFF; CDR3 DNA: TGTGCCAGCAGGCCTTCGACTAGCGGGAGGAACGGGGAGCTGTTTTTT
J gene: TRBJ2-3; V gene: TRBV27; clone size: -; CDR3 length: 15; D gene: TRBD2; CDR3 protein: CASSSSGRMTDTQYF; CDR3 DNA: TGTGCCAGCAGTTCCAGCGGGAGGATGACAGATACGCAGTATTTT
J gene: TRBJ2-1; V gene: TRBV7-9; clone size: -; CDR3 length: 15; D gene: -; CDR3 protein: CASSPRGSAYNEQFF; CDR3 DNA: TGTGCCAGCAGCCCCCGGGGGAGCGCCTACAATGAGCAGTTCTTC
J gene: TRBJ2-7; V gene: TRBV27; clone size: -; CDR3 length: 14; D gene: TRBD2; CDR3 protein: CASGRLAGGYEQYF; CDR3 DNA: TGTGCCAGCGGCCGACTAGCGGGGGGCTACGAGCAGTACTTC
J gene: TRBJ1-2; V gene: TRBV7-9; clone size: once; CDR3 length: 14; D gene: -; CDR3 protein: CASSPFAGSEGYTF; CDR3 DNA: TGTGCCAGCAGCCCATTTGCGGGGAGCGAGGGCTACACCTTC
J gene: TRBJ2-1; V gene: TRBV7-2; clone size: -; CDR3 length: 13; D gene: -; CDR3 protein: CASSLRQDNEQFF; CDR3 DNA: TGTGCCAGCAGCTTAAGGCAGGACAATGAGCAGTTCTTC
J gene: TRBJ2-1; V gene: TRBV9; clone size: -; CDR3 length: 15; D gene: TRBD2; CDR3 protein: CASSARLAGRNEQFF; CDR3 DNA: TGTGCCAGCAGCGCAAGACTAGCGGGGCGCAATGAGCAGTTCTTC
J gene: TRBJ2-1; V gene: TRBV15; clone size: once; CDR3 length: 16; D gene: -; CDR3 protein: CATSRDDRSSYNEQFF; CDR3 DNA: TGTGCCACCAGCAGAGATGACAGGAGCTCCTACAATGAGCAGTTCTTC
J gene: TRBJ2-5; V gene: TRBV28; clone size: -; CDR3 length: 14; D gene: -; CDR3 protein: CASTTPQGGETQYF; CDR3 DNA: TGTGCCAGCACCACTCCCCAAGGGGGAGAGACCCAGTACTTC
J gene: TRBJ1-2; V gene: TRBV28; clone size: -; CDR3 length: 14; D gene: TRBD1; CDR3 protein: CASNQQGVGYGYTF; CDR3 DNA: TGTGCCAGCAATCAACAGGGGGTAGGGTATGGCTACACCTTC
J gene: TRBJ2-5; V gene: TRBV4-2; clone size: -; CDR3 length: 13; D gene: -; CDR3 protein: CASSHGVQETQYF; CDR3 DNA: TGTGCCAGCAGCCACGGGGTCCAAGAGACCCAGTACTTC
J gene: TRBJ2-7; V gene: TRBV19; clone size: -; CDR3 length: 14; D gene: -; CDR3 protein: CASAFSGQSYEQYF; CDR3 DNA: TGTGCCAGTGCCTTTTCAGGACAGAGCTACGAGCAGTACTTC
J gene: TRBJ2-5; V gene: TRBV29-1; clone size: -; CDR3 length: 12; D gene: TRBD1; CDR3 protein: CSVRTGKETQYF; CDR3 DNA: TGCAGCGTTAGGACAGGGAAGGAGACCCAGTACTTC
J gene: TRBJ2-5; V gene: TRBV7-6; clone size: -; CDR3 length: 16; D gene: TRBD2; CDR3 protein: CASSPLVGRDRETQYF; CDR3 DNA: TGTGCCAGCAGCCCGTTGGTCGGGAGGGATCGGGAGACCCAGTACTTC
J gene: TRBJ1-1; V gene: TRBV7-9; clone size: -; CDR3 length: 17; D gene: TRBD1; CDR3 protein: CASSATGTGGGSTEAFF; CDR3 DNA: TGTGCCAGCAGCGCGACCGGGACAGGGGGCGGGAGCACTGAAGCTTTCTTT
J gene: TRBJ2-7; V gene: TRBV6-5; clone size: -; CDR3 length: 15; D gene: TRBD2; CDR3 protein: CASSYSTSGGYEQYF; CDR3 DNA: TGTGCCAGCAGTTACTCGACTAGCGGGGGTTACGAGCAGTACTTC